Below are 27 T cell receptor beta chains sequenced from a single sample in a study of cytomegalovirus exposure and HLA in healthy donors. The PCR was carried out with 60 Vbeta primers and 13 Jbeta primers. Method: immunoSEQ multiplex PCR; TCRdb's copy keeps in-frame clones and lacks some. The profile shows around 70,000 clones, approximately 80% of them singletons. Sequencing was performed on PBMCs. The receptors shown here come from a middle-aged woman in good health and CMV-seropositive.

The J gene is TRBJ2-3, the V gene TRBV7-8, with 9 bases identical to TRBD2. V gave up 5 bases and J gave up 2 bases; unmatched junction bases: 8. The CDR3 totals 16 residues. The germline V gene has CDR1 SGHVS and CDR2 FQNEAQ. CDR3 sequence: CASSTGVAGDTDTQYF. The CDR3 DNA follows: TGTGCCAGCAGCACTGGGGTAGCGGGGGACACAGATACGCAGTATTTT.

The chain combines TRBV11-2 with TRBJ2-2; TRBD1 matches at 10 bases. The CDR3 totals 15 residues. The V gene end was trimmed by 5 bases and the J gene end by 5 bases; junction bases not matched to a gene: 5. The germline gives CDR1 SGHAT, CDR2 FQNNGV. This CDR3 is CASSQRQGATGELFF. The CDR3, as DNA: TGTGCCAGCAGCCAAAGACAGGGGGCTACCGGGGAGCTGTTTTTT.

The CDR3 region is CASSSRLAGRVTTQYF. The CDR3 nucleotides are TGTGCCAGTAGTTCCCGACTAGCGGGCAGAGTAACTACGCAGTATTTT. The chain has TRBV19 and TRBJ2-3; 10 positions agree with TRBD2. Trimming cost V 5 bases and J 8 bases; bases outside gene matches: 13. Germline-derived CDR1 and CDR2 are LNHDA and SQIVND (reference sequence). There are 16 residues in the CDR3.

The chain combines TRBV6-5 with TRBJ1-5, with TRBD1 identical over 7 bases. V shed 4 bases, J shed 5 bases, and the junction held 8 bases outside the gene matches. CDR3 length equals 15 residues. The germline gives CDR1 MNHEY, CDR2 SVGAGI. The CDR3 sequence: CASSSQGEPHQPQHF. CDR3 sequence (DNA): TGTGCCAGCAGTTCCCAGGGGGAACCACATCAGCCCCAGCATTTT.

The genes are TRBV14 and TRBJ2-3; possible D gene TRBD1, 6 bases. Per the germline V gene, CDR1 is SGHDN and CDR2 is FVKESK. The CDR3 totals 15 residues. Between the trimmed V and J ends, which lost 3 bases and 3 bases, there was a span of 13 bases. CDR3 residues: CASSQTGHPTDTQYF. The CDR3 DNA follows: TGTGCCAGCAGCCAGACGGGACATCCTACAGATACGCAGTATTTT.

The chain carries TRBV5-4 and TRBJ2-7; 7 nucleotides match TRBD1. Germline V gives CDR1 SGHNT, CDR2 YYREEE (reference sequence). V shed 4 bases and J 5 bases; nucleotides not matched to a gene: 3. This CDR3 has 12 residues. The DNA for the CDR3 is TGTGCCAGCAGCCCCACAGGGGACGAGCAGTACTTC. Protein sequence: CASSPTGDEQYF.

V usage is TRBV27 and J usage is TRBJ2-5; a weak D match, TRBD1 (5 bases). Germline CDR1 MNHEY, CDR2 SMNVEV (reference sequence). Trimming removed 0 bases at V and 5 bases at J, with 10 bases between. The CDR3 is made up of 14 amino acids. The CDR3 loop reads CASSLSTGSETQYF. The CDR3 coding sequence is TGTGCCAGCAGTTTATCAACAGGATCGGAGACCCAGTACTTC.

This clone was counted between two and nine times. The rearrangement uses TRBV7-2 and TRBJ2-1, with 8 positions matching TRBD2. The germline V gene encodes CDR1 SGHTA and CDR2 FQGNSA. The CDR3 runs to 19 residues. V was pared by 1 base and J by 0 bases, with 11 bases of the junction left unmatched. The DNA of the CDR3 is TGTGCCAGCAGCTTAGGCCCCAGCGGGGGAACGAGCTCCTACAATGAGCAGTTCTTC. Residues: CASSLGPSGGTSSYNEQFF.

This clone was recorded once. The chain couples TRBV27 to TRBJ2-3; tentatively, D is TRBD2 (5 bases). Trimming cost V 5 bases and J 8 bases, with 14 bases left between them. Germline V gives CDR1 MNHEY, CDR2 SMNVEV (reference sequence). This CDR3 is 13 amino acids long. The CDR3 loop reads CASSVSDWGTQYF. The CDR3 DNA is TGTGCCAGCAGTGTCTCGGACTGGGGTACGCAGTATTTT.

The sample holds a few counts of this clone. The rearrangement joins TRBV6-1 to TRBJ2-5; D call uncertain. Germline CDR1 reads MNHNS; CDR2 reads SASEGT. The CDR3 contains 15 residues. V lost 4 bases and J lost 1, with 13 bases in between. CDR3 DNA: TGTGCCAGCAGTGGGGTGGGCAGGCGCCAAGAGACCCAGTACTTC. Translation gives CASSGVGRRQETQYF.

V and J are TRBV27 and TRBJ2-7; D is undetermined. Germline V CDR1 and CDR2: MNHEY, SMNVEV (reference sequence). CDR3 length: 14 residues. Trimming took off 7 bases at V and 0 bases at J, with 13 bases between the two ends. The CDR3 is CASTRSVSSYEQYF. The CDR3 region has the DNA TGTGCCAGCACCAGGTCCGTAAGCTCCTACGAGCAGTACTTC.

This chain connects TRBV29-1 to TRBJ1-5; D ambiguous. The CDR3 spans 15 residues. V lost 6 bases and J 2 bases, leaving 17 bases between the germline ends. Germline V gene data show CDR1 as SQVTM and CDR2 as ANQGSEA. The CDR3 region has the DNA TGCAGCGTCGGAGACGGCCTTTTAGGCAATCAGCCCCAGCATTTT. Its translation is CSVGDGLLGNQPQHF.

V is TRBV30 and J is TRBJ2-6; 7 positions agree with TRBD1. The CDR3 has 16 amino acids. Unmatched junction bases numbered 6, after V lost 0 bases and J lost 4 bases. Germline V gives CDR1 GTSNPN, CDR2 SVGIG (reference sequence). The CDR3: CAWSVPTGFGANVLTF. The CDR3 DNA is TGTGCCTGGAGTGTACCGACAGGGTTCGGGGCCAACGTCCTGACTTTC.

In DNA, the CDR3 is TGCAGCGTTGCCCCAGCGGGGGGGCACGAGCAGTACTTC. It translates to CSVAPAGGHEQYF. The V and J genes are TRBV29-1 and TRBJ2-7; 10 bases match TRBD2. This CDR3 has 13 amino acids. Germline V gene data show CDR1 as SQVTM and CDR2 as ANQGSEA. The V segment lost 4 bases and the J segment 5 bases; nucleotides outside the gene matches: 5.

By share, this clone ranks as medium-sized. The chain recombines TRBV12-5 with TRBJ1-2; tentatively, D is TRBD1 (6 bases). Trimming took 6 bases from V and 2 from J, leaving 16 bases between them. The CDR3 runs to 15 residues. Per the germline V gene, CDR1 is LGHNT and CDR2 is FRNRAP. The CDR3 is CASGFGGGANYGYTF. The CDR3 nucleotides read TGTGCTAGTGGATTCGGAGGGGGGGCGAACTATGGCTACACCTTC.

CDR3 in DNA: TGTGCCAGCAGTTCCCCCGACGGGAATACCAATCAGCCCCAGCATTTT. As protein: CASSSPDGNTNQPQHF. The rearrangement links TRBV28 to TRBJ1-5; D remains unclear. Per germline, CDR1 MDHEN and CDR2 SYDVKM. The V end lost 4 bases, the J end lost 3 bases, and 16 bases lay between the germline ends. CDR3 size: 16 residues.

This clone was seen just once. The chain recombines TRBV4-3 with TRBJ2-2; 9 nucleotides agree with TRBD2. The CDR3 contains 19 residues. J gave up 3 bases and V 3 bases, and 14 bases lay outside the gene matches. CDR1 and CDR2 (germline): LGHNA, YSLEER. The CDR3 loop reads CASSHPPSGAGGYTGELFF. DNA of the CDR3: TGCGCCAGCAGCCACCCCCCGAGCGGAGCGGGGGGATACACCGGGGAGCTGTTTTTT.

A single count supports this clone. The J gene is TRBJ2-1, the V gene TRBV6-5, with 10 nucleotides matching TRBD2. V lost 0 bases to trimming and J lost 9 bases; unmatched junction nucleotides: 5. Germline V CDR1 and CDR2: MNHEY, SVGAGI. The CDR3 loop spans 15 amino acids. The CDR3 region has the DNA TGTGCCAGCAGTTACTCTAGCGGGGGGTACGGTGAGCAGTTCTTC. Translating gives CASSYSSGGYGEQFF.

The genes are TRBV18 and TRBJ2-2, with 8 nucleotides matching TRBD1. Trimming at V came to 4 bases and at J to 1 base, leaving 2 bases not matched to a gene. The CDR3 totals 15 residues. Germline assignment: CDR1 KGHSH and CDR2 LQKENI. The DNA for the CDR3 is TGTGCCAGCTCACAGGGACAGGTGAACACCGGGGAGCTGTTTTTT. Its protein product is CASSQGQVNTGELFF.

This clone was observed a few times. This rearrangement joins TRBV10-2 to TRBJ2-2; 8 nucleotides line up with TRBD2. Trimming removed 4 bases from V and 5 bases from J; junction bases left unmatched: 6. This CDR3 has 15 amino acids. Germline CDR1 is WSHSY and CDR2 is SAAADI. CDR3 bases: TGCGCCAGCAGTGCGGCCCGCGGGGGGACCGGGGAGCTGTTTTTT. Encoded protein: CASSAARGGTGELFF.

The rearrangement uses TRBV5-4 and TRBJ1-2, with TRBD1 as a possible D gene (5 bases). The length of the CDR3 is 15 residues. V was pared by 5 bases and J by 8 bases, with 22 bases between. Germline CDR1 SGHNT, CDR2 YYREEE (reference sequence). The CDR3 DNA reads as TGTGCCAGCAGTCGGGGGGGGGACTTTTTGCAAGGCTACACCTTC. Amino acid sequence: CASSRGGDFLQGYTF.

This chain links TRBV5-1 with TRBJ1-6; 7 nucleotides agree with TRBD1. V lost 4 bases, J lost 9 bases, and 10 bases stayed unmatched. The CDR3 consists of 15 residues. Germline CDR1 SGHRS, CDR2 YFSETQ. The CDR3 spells CASSLRQGSGSPLHF. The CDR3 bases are TGCGCCAGCAGCCTAAGACAGGGTTCGGGTTCACCCCTCCACTTT.

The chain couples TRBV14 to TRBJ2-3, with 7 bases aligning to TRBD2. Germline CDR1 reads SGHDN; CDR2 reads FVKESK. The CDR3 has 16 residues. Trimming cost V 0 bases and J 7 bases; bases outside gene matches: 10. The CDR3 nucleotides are TGTGCCAGCAGCCAAGACCATTCCGGGACTAAGAATACGCAGTATTTT. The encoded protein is CASSQDHSGTKNTQYF.

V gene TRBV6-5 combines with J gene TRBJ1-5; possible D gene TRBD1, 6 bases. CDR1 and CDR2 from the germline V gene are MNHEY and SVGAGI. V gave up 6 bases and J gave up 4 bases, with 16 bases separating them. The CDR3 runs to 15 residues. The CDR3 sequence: CASRRTGTNNQPQHF. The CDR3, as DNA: TGTGCCAGCAGACGAACAGGGACTAATAATCAGCCCCAGCATTTT.

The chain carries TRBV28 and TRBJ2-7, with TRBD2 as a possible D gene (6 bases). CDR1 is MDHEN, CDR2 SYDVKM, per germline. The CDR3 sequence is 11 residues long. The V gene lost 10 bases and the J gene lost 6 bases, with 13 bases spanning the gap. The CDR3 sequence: CATGTAAEQYF. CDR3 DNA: TGTGCCACCGGGACTGCGGCCGAGCAGTACTTC.

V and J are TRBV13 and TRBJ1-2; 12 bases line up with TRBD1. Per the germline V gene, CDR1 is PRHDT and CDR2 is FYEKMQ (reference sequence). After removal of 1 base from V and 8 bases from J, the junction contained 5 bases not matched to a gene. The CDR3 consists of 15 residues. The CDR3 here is CASSLAGTGGRGYTF. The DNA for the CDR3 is TGTGCCAGCAGCTTAGCCGGGACAGGGGGCCGGGGCTACACCTTC.

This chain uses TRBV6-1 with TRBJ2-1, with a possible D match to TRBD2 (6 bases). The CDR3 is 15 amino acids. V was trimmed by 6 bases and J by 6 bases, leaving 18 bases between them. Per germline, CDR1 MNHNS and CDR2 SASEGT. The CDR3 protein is CASSGDSLRVNEQFF. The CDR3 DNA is TGTGCCAGCAGCGGGGACTCCCTTAGGGTCAATGAGCAGTTCTTC.